This TCR beta chain was identified during a study of glioma-infiltrating T cells. Germline CDR1 and CDR2: KGHDR and SFDVKD. V lost 4 bases to trimming and J lost 10 bases, with 22 bases between them. The CDR3 length is 16 residues. Using RNA template, CDR3s of TCR alpha and beta were amplified with iRepertoire arm-PCR. MiXCR was run by TCRdb on the multiplex PCR reads, yielding one entry per CDR3 protein. The sample contains around 120,000 distinct CDR3 sequences, about 25% of which appear only once. The receptor's source is a human donor with low-grade glioma or glioblastoma, undergoing nonglioma brain surgery, or in good health (not recorded which). Sequencing was done on a sample of glioma tissue, nonneoplastic brain tissue, or PBMCs (not recorded which). This chain joins TRBV24-1 and TRBJ1-5; D is undetermined. The CDR3 DNA reads as TGTGCCACCAGTGACCCGGAGGTGGGTTCCGGAGGACCCCAGCATTTT. Protein sequence: CATSDPEVGSGGPQHF.